Below, 10 T cell receptor beta chains from the same sample are listed, as sequenced in a study of T cells in Graves' hyperthyroidism and ophthalmopathy. TCR beta CDR3 regions were amplified from RNA transcripts. First-round RT-PCR with HTBI primers amplified the TCR CDR3 region. TCRdb re-analysed the multiplex PCR reads in MiXCR, keeping a single row per CDR3 protein. The sample contains a few hundred thousand distinct CDR3 sequences, approximately 13% of which appear only once. The specimen sequenced was blood. The receptor source for this set is a woman younger than 30 with Graves' hyperthyroidism.

CDR3 coding DNA: TGTGCCAGCAGCCGGACAGCCGAGCCCTATGGCTACACCTTC. Its protein product is CASSRTAEPYGYTF. J is TRBJ1-2 and V is TRBV9; a weak D match, TRBD1 (6 bases). There are 14 residues in the CDR3. Trimming cost V 4 bases and J 4 bases, with 14 bases left between them. The germline CDR1 and CDR2 sequences are SGDLS and YYNGEE.

Many counts were recorded for this clonotype. The chain couples TRBV11-1 to TRBJ1-1, with TRBD1 identical over 10 bases. The CDR3 is made up of 14 amino acids. J gave up 5 bases and V 5 bases, and 5 bases lay outside the gene matches. The V gene's germline CDR1 is SGHAT and CDR2 FQDESV (reference sequence). CDR3 loop: CASSRTGGRTEAFF. The CDR3 DNA follows: TGTGCCAGCAGCCGGACAGGGGGAAGGACTGAAGCTTTCTTT.

V is TRBV20-1 and J is TRBJ1-2; the D gene is possibly TRBD1 (6 bases). The CDR3 has 13 amino acids. Trimming removed 6 bases from V and 3 bases from J, with 14 bases in between. Germline CDR1 reads DFQATT; CDR2 reads SNEGSKA (reference sequence). The CDR3: CSALPGGDYGYTF. Written as DNA, the CDR3 is TGCAGTGCCCTACCGGGGGGCGACTATGGCTACACCTTC.

This clonotype was counted many times. The V and J genes are TRBV7-3 and TRBJ2-1; the D gene is possibly TRBD2 (6 bases). Germline assignment: CDR1 SGHTA and CDR2 FQGTGA. V was shortened by 2 bases and J by 6 bases, with 14 bases between the two germline ends. This CDR3 spans 15 amino acids. CDR3 DNA sequence: TGTGCCAGCAGCTTATCCGGGGGAACGGGCAATGAGCAGTTCTTC. Translated: CASSLSGGTGNEQFF.

There are many counts of this clonotype. V and J are TRBV7-9 and TRBJ1-4; no reliable D call. Germline V CDR1 and CDR2: SEHNR, FQNEAQ (reference sequence). Trimming took off 4 bases at V and 7 bases at J, with 7 bases between the two ends. The CDR3 extends over 12 amino acids. CDR3 sequence: CASSSYVEKLFF. DNA for the CDR3: TGTGCCAGCAGCTCCTACGTTGAAAAACTGTTTTTT.

This clonotype came up many times. V is TRBV30 and J is TRBJ2-7; 11 nucleotides match TRBD2. The germline V gene encodes CDR1 GTSNPN and CDR2 SVGIG (reference sequence). The CDR3 runs to 14 residues. The junction had 4 bases not matched to a gene; V was cut back by 4 bases and J by 2 bases. CDR3 in amino acids: CAWKTTSGAYEQYF. For the CDR3, the DNA is TGTGCCTGGAAAACGACTAGCGGGGCCTACGAGCAGTACTTC.

This chain links TRBV7-9 with TRBJ2-1; 7 bases map to TRBD1. This CDR3 is built from 14 residues. CDR1 is SEHNR, CDR2 FQNEAQ, per germline (reference sequence). J gave up 2 bases and V 7 bases, and 5 bases lay outside the gene matches. The chain's CDR3 is CASKKQGPYNEQFF. The CDR3 DNA sequence: TGTGCCAGCAAAAAACAGGGGCCCTACAATGAGCAGTTCTTC. Variable domain in full (rest from reference TRBV7-9 and TRBJ2-1): DTGVSQNPRHKITKRGQNVTFRCDPISEHNRLYWYRQTLGQGPEFLTYFQNEAQLEKSRLLSDRFSAERPKGSFSTLEIQRTEQGDSAMYLCASKKQGPYNEQFFGPGTRLTVL.

This clonotype was recorded a few times. V and J are TRBV2 and TRBJ2-2, with D possibly matching TRBD1 (5 bases). This CDR3 is built from 13 residues. Trimming removed 4 bases at V and 5 bases at J, with 8 bases between. Germline assignment: CDR1 SNHLY and CDR2 FYNNEI. CDR3 protein: CASSVGRTGELFF. CDR3 coding DNA: TGTGCCAGCAGTGTGGGGCGGACCGGGGAGCTGTTTTTT.

This clonotype was seen a handful of times. V usage is TRBV6-2 or TRBV6-3 and J usage is TRBJ2-1; 11 bases are shared with TRBD2. After removal of 7 bases from V and 13 bases from J, the junction contained 3 bases not matched to a gene. CDR3 length: 11 residues. Germline values: CDR1 MNHEY, CDR2 SVGEGT. CDR3 residues: CASTTSGSQFF. In nucleotides, the CDR3 is TGTGCCAGCACTACTAGCGGGAGTCAGTTCTTC.

This clonotype was recorded many times. The chain is built from TRBV5-6 and TRBJ2-7, with D perhaps TRBD1 (5 bases). Between the trimmed V and J ends, which lost 1 base and 2 bases, there was a span of 10 bases. The CDR3 covers 14 residues. Germline V CDR1 and CDR2: SGHDT, YYEEEE. CDR3 coding DNA: TGTGCCAGCAGCTTGTCAGGGATTACCTACGAGCAGTACTTC. Translating gives CASSLSGITYEQYF.